The rows below give T cell receptor beta chains drawn from one sample of a study of tumor-infiltrating lymphocytes in primary liver carcinoma. TCRdb re-analysed the multiplex PCR reads in MiXCR, keeping a single row per CDR3 protein. This table has roughly 30,000 distinct CDR3 sequences, 76% appearing once. Source material: liver tumor tissue from sampling region 5. These receptors were collected from a man in his forties or fifties with primary liver carcinoma and hepatitis B virus infection. CDR3s include the opening cysteine and the closing phenylalanine or tryptophan. Each record gives: J gene, clone size, D gene, CDR3 length, V gene, CDR3 protein, CDR3 DNA. The D gene is left open where the match is weak. Expanded clones are given a class, and other clones once, few, many or no size at all.

TRBJ2-2 | - | - | 14 | TRBV5-1 | CAGSLTERPRELFF | TGCGCCGGCAGCTTGACCGAGAGACCCAGGGAACTGTTTTTT
TRBJ2-3 | - | - | 15 | TRBV11-2 | CVNSTGTCGTDTQYF | TGTGTCAACAGCACCGGGACTTGCGGCACAGATACGCAGTATTTT
TRBJ2-1 | - | - | 17 | TRBV7-9 | CANSLPYQGPRTNEQFF | TGTGCCAACAGCTTACCATATCAGGGGCCTAGAACAAATGAGCAGTTCTTT
TRBJ2-7 | - | TRBD1 | 14 | TRBV18 | CASSPGQGPYEQYF | TGTGCCAGCTCACCTGGACAGGGCCCCTACGAGCAGTACTTC
TRBJ1-5 | few | - | 14 | TRBV10-3 | CAISEYEGDQPQRF | TGTGCCATCAGTGAGTATGAGGGCGACCAGCCCCAACGTTTT
TRBJ2-3 | - | TRBD1 | 15 | TRBV2 | CTNSEDRTVTDTQYF | TGTACCAACAGTGAGGACAGGACAGTCACAGATACGCAGTATTTT
TRBJ2-7 | many | - | 17 | TRBV28 | CASSLGTYSYYTYEQYF | TGTGCCAGCAGTTTGGGCACGTACTCCTATTACACCTACGAGCAGTACTTC
TRBJ1-2 | - | - | 13 | TRBV29-1 | CSVAPRGDYGYTF | TGCAGTGTTGCCCCAAGAGGGGACTATGGCTACACCTTC
TRBJ2-3 | - | - | 12 | TRBV24-1 | CATSSRTNARYF | TGTGCCACCAGTAGTAGGACCAATGCGCGGTATTTT
TRBJ2-3 | - | - | 11 | TRBV11-2 | CASASTDTQYF | TGTGCCAGCGCCAGCACAGATACGCAGTATTTT
TRBJ2-5 | - | - | 15 | TRBV6-5 | CASSYAGFSKETQYF | TGTGCCAGCAGCTACGCGGGCTTTAGTAAAGAGACCCAGTACTTC
TRBJ2-1 | medium-sized | TRBD2 | 15 | TRBV6-1 | CASRGTSGTYNEQFF | TGTGCCAGCAGAGGGACTAGCGGAACTTACAATGAGCAGTTCTTC
TRBJ1-4 | - | TRBD1 | 15 | TRBV6-5 | CASSYTGTGEEKLFF | TGTGCCAGCAGTTACACAGGGACAGGAGAAGAAAAACTGTTTTTT
TRBJ2-3 | few | - | 14 | TRBV29-1 | CSVTVKGSTDTQYF | TGCAGCGTTACGGTAAAAGGGAGCACAGATACGCAGTATTTT
TRBJ2-7 | - | TRBD1 | 13 | TRBV6-6 | CTSTWGQSYEQYF | TGTACCAGCACTTGGGGACAGTCCTACGAGCAGTACTTC
TRBJ1-5 | - | TRBD1 | 15 | TRBV28 | CASSTSDRVNQPQHF | TGTGCCAGCAGCACCTCCGACAGGGTAAATCAGCCCCAGCATTTT
TRBJ2-2 | - | TRBD2 | 17 | TRBV6-5 | CGSSVRTSGGNTGELFF | TGTGGCAGCAGTGTAAGGACTAGCGGAGGGAACACCGGGGAGCTGTTTTTT
TRBJ2-6 | - | - | 15 | TRBV12-3/TRBV12-4 | CASTLSRSRANVVTF | TGTGCCAGCACCCTCTCCCGCTCTAGGGCCAACGTCGTGACTTTC
TRBJ1-1 | - | - | 13 | TRBV6-1 | CARSQTVNTEAFF | TGTGCCAGGAGTCAGACTGTGAACACTGAAGCCTTCTTT
TRBJ2-2 | - | - | 17 | TRBV11-2 | CTSSLALGGANTEELSF | TGCACCAGCAGCTTAGCATTAGGAGGGGCGAACACCGAGGAGCTGTCTTTT
TRBJ2-3 | medium-sized | TRBD2 | 14 | TRBV4-1 | CASSRQSGEDTQYF | TGCGCCAGCAGCCGACAAAGCGGGGAAGATACGCAGTATTTT
TRBJ2-5 | - | - | 16 | TRBV6-2/TRBV6-3 | CAGSSTRGRLGETQYF | TGTGCCGGCAGTTCAACTAGGGGGAGGTTGGGAGAGACCCAGTACTTC
TRBJ1-2 | many | - | 13 | TRBV28 | CASSSQGSYGYTF | TGTGCCAGCAGTTCCCAGGGGTCGTATGGCTACACCTTC
TRBJ2-2 | many | - | 13 | TRBV6-6 | CASSITNTGELFF | TGTGCCAGCAGCATTACGAACACCGGGGAGCTGTTTTTT
TRBJ1-5 | - | TRBD1 | 15 | TRBV5-5 | CASRQNGQVQQPQHF | TGTGCCAGCAGACAAAATGGACAGGTTCAACAACCCCAGCATTTT
TRBJ2-7 | - | - | 15 | TRBV28 | CVSSILGAGDYEQYF | TGTGTCAGCAGCATATTAGGGGCAGGGGACTACGAGCAGTACTTC
TRBJ1-4 | - | - | 12 | TRBV11-2 | CASSLGRVKLFF | TGTGCCAGCAGCTTAGGCAGGGTAAAACTGTTTTTT
TRBJ2-4 | medium-sized | TRBD2 | 13 | TRBV6-1 | CASRRLAENIQYF | TGTGCCAGCAGGAGGCTAGCGGAAAACATTCAGTACTTC
TRBJ1-2 | - | TRBD1 | 13 | TRBV6-5 | CTSRYDRGRGYTF | TGTACCAGTAGATATGACAGGGGAAGAGGCTACACCTTC
TRBJ2-3 | many | - | 17 | TRBV10-3 | CAISESKSNPLIDTQYF | TGTGCCATCAGTGAGTCCAAGAGTAACCCTCTGATAGATACGCAGTATTTT
TRBJ2-1 | - | TRBD1 | 15 | TRBV7-2 | CASRSWDRGVNEQFF | TGTGCCAGCAGATCGTGGGACAGGGGTGTCAATGAGCAGTTCTTC
TRBJ1-2 | - | TRBD1 | 14 | TRBV12-3/TRBV12-4 | CASSLTGGNYDYAF | TGTGCCAGCAGTTTGACAGGGGGCAACTATGACTACGCCTTC
TRBJ1-5 | - | - | 15 | TRBV6-6 | CASRYSLGGYQPQHF | TGTGCCAGCAGATACTCGTTGGGAGGGTATCAGCCCCAGCATTTT
TRBJ1-2 | - | TRBD1 | 15 | TRBV11-2 | CASKYTGGSSPGYTF | TGTGCCAGCAAGTATACAGGGGGCTCCTCCCCTGGCTACACATTC
TRBJ2-7 | - | - | 15 | TRBV5-1 | CGSRRGQGVAYEQYF | TGCGGCAGCAGACGGGGGCAGGGGGTTGCCTACGAGCAGTACTTC
TRBJ2-2 | - | - | 12 | TRBV11-3 | CASSLVAGELFF | TGCGCCAGCAGCTTAGTGGCCGGGGAGCTGTTTTTT
TRBJ2-5 | - | - | 14 | TRBV30 | CACLGRDSHETQYF | TGTGCCTGCTTAGGGCGCGATTCTCATGAGACCCAGTACTTC
TRBJ1-1 | - | - | 15 | TRBV11-1 | CASSFGQTLGTEAFF | TGTGCCAGCAGCTTCGGACAGACCTTGGGGACTGAAGCTTTCTTT
TRBJ2-1 | large | TRBD2 | 13 | TRBV11-3 | CASSLTGGNEQFF | TGTGCCAGCAGCTTAACGGGAGGGAATGAGCAGTTCTTC
TRBJ2-2 | - | - | 13 | TRBV6-2/TRBV6-3 | CASSYFLSRELSF | TGTGCCAGCAGTTACTTCTTAAGCCGGGAGCTGTCCTTT
TRBJ2-3 | - | - | 12 | TRBV5-1 | CASRGAPDTQYF | TGCGCCAGCAGAGGCGCGCCAGATACGCAGTATTTT
TRBJ1-1 | many | - | 13 | TRBV7-3 | CASSWTTNTEAFF | TGTGCCAGCAGCTGGACTACCAACACTGAAGCTTTCTTT
TRBJ1-3 | - | - | 15 | TRBV5-8 | CASSSEGLAGNTIYF | TGTGCCAGCAGCTCCGAGGGACTCGCGGGAAACACCATATATTTT
TRBJ1-4 | - | - | 15 | TRBV28 | CASRSPRSIHEKLFF | TGTGCCAGCAGGTCCCCTAGGTCCATTCATGAAAAACTGTTTTTT
TRBJ2-7 | few | - | 15 | TRBV4-1 | CASNQGQGGTHEQYF | TGCGCCAGCAACCAAGGTCAGGGTGGAACCCACGAGCAGTACTTC
TRBJ2-3 | - | - | 15 | TRBV11-2 | CASSTGTGGTDTRYF | TGTGCCAGCAGCACCGGGACTGGCGGTACAGATACGCGGTATTTC
TRBJ2-1 | - | - | 13 | TRBV4-1 | CTSSPGRWYEQFF | TGCACCAGCAGCCCGGGACGGTGGTATGAGCAATTCTTT
TRBJ2-1 | - | TRBD1 | 14 | TRBV5-6 | CTSSSGRGINDQFF | TGTACCAGCAGTTCCGGCAGGGGGATCAACGATCAGTTCTTC
TRBJ2-7 | - | - | 15 | TRBV29-1 | CIVGGPGTRGYELYF | TGCATCGTCGGGGGCCCCGGGACCAGAGGCTACGAGCTGTACTTC
TRBJ2-1 | - | - | 11 | TRBV29-1 | CSGGIYNEQFF | TGCAGCGGAGGGATTTACAATGAGCAGTTCTTC
TRBJ1-1 | - | - | 13 | TRBV10-3 | CAIKAGDNIEAFF | TGTGCCATCAAGGCAGGGGATAACATTGAAGCTTTCTTT
TRBJ2-1 | many | - | 12 | TRBV13 | CASSSLPNEQFF | TGTGCCAGCAGCTCACTGCCCAATGAGCAGTTCTTC
TRBJ2-7 | once | - | 14 | TRBV5-1 | CARSSGLGAREQYF | TGCGCCAGAAGCTCCGGACTGGGGGCTAGGGAGCAGTACTTC
TRBJ2-2 | - | - | 15 | TRBV11-2 | CASSLAGPNTGELFF | TGTGCCAGCAGCCTTGCGGGACCGAACACCGGGGAACTGTTTTTT